These T cell receptor beta chains were read from a single sample in a study of technical replicates of blood from a handful of donors. Profiled with immunoSEQ multiplex PCR; TCRdb holds only in-frame clones, not every one. The table lists about 73,000 clones, just over 90% of them singletons. Material for sequencing was T cells isolated from PBMCs. These receptors all come from a human donor in good health. CDR3s include the opening cysteine and the closing phenylalanine or tryptophan. Fields, in order: V gene, J gene, CDR3 protein.

v_gene: TRBV11-3; j_gene: TRBJ2-5; CDR3aa: CASSLEGTVYQETQYF
v_gene: TRBV7-9; j_gene: TRBJ1-4; CDR3aa: CASTLLQGKSVVNEKLFF
v_gene: TRBV9; j_gene: TRBJ2-2; CDR3aa: CASSVGGASNTGELFF
v_gene: TRBV7-8; j_gene: TRBJ2-7; CDR3aa: CASSLLLAGGRADKQYF
v_gene: TRBV28; j_gene: TRBJ1-2; CDR3aa: CASIVAAGDRSVGYTF
v_gene: TRBV15; j_gene: TRBJ2-1; CDR3aa: CATSSRLDRGRGNEQFF
v_gene: TRBV11-2; j_gene: TRBJ2-5; CDR3aa: CASSYHGQETQYF
v_gene: TRBV6-5; j_gene: TRBJ1-1; CDR3aa: CASSYSRLHLEAFF
v_gene: TRBV5-1; j_gene: TRBJ1-2; CDR3aa: CASHTAPPRDRIDRANYGYTF
v_gene: TRBV19; j_gene: TRBJ2-2; CDR3aa: CASSIDVYSGSAGELFF
v_gene: TRBV6-5; j_gene: TRBJ2-7; CDR3aa: CASSYSNDRGYEQYF
v_gene: TRBV6-6; j_gene: TRBJ2-1; CDR3aa: CASSPLMTGNEQFF
v_gene: TRBV10-1; j_gene: TRBJ2-1; CDR3aa: CASSEAGYEDEQFF
v_gene: TRBV18; j_gene: TRBJ2-3; CDR3aa: CASSLDSGSTDTQYF
v_gene: TRBV27; j_gene: TRBJ2-7; CDR3aa: CASGPRTGRYEQYF
v_gene: TRBV7-6; j_gene: TRBJ1-5; CDR3aa: CASSLGQGRRPQHF
v_gene: TRBV6-4; j_gene: TRBJ2-7; CDR3aa: CASYRSARECGYEQYF
v_gene: TRBV15; j_gene: TRBJ1-5; CDR3aa: CATSRDRQRHQPQHF
v_gene: TRBV6-5; j_gene: TRBJ1-5; CDR3aa: CASSSGPLGNQPQHF
v_gene: TRBV5-6; j_gene: TRBJ1-3; CDR3aa: CASSLVSPGNTIYF
v_gene: TRBV2; j_gene: TRBJ2-1; CDR3aa: CASSRDYPAEQFF
v_gene: TRBV6-5; j_gene: TRBJ1-2; CDR3aa: CASSYEGAEDFYGYTF
v_gene: TRBV20-1; j_gene: TRBJ2-3; CDR3aa: CSAGPDTQYF
v_gene: TRBV29-1; j_gene: TRBJ2-5; CDR3aa: CSVGRRQQETQYF
v_gene: TRBV19; j_gene: TRBJ1-5; CDR3aa: CASREFSNQPQHF
v_gene: TRBV7-8; j_gene: TRBJ2-3; CDR3aa: CASSAGLADFTDTQYF
v_gene: TRBV2; j_gene: TRBJ1-2; CDR3aa: CASGTGDGYTF
v_gene: TRBV5-5; j_gene: TRBJ1-5; CDR3aa: CASSQDRGGQPQHF
v_gene: TRBV4-1; j_gene: TRBJ1-3; CDR3aa: CASSQDSPNTIYF
v_gene: TRBV19; j_gene: TRBJ2-7; CDR3aa: CASSIDREYEQYF
v_gene: TRBV9; j_gene: TRBJ2-2; CDR3aa: CASSVSSGVAGELFF
v_gene: TRBV4-2; j_gene: TRBJ2-1; CDR3aa: CASSQVGLAGENEQFF